Each of the 3 T cell receptor beta chains below was sequenced from the same sample in a study of early T cells in non-severe SARS-CoV-2 infection (dated by TCRdb to the early 2020s). Library preparation used 5' RACE. The sample was run on a NextSeq 500. TCRdb passed the public sequencing reads through fastp at Q25 and MiXCR, retaining productive beta sequences. Entries are consolidated by CDR3 protein sequence, retaining the most common genes and DNA. The sample table contains about 50,000 distinct CDR3 sequences; only one count was recorded for around 9.6% of them. The ten largest account for 5.3% of the sample. Sequences were derived from whole blood, sampled at baseline. Receptor source: an adult who was a healthcare worker with PCR-confirmed SARS-CoV-2 infection or an uninfected control (not recorded which).

This clonotype was found many times. The chain has TRBV6-5 and TRBJ1-6; D might be TRBD1 (5 bases). Trimming pared 6 bases from V and 4 bases from J, leaving 10 bases between. The CDR3 has 14 residues. Germline V gene sequence: CDR1 MNHEY, CDR2 SVGAGI. The CDR3 coding sequence is TGTGCCAGCAGCCCCCGGGGGTATAATTCACCCCTCCACTTT. Encoded protein: CASSPRGYNSPLHF.

This clonotype was counted at least ten times. This chain uses TRBV14 with TRBJ2-3; 7 bases align to TRBD1. There are 13 residues in the CDR3. V dropped 4 bases and J dropped 6; count of bases not matched to a gene: 4. The germline gives CDR1 SGHDN, CDR2 FVKESK. The CDR3 spells CASSLQGLDTQYF. The DNA for the CDR3 is TGTGCCAGCAGCCTACAGGGGTTGGATACGCAGTATTTT.

The rearrangement links TRBV4-1 to TRBJ1-1; no clear D. V was clipped by 0 bases and J by 5 bases, with 10 bases between them. Germline assignment: CDR1 MGHRA and CDR2 YSYEKL. CDR3 length equals 14 residues. The CDR3 region has the DNA TGCGCCAGCAGCCAAGACAGGTTAGGAACTGAAGCTTTCTTT. This translates into CASSQDRLGTEAFF.